Listed here are 26 T cell receptor beta chains from one sample, sequenced in a study of shared clonotypes between healthy human individuals. Using immunoSEQ multiplex PCR, the repertoire was profiled, and TCRdb retains in-frame clones only, with some absent. The table lists roughly 480,000 clones, around 79% of them singletons, with roughly 12% in the top ten. The source material was PBMCs. The origin of the receptors is a woman between 40 and 55 years old in good health. Some clones in this sample may be carry-over from other donors' samples.

The count of this clone is one. The chain combines TRBV2 with TRBJ2-1, with D unclear. The germline V and J ends were trimmed by 7 bases and 6 bases, with 10 bases remaining between them. Germline CDR1 SNHLY, CDR2 FYNNEI. The CDR3 extends over 12 amino acids. The CDR3 sequence is CASKAPGNEQFF. The CDR3 nucleotides are TGTGCCAGCAAGGCTCCCGGCAATGAGCAGTTCTTC.

This chain joins TRBV9 and TRBJ2-1; possible D gene TRBD1, 5 bases. The CDR3 consists of 16 residues. Germline CDR1 SGDLS, CDR2 YYNGEE. Trimming removed 0 bases at V and 0 bases at J, with 10 bases between. In DNA, the CDR3 is TGTGCCAGCAGCGTAGCCGGTAGGGGCTCCTACAATGAGCAGTTCTTC. It is translated as CASSVAGRGSYNEQFF.

This chain links TRBV9 with TRBJ2-7; 10 bases fit TRBD1. This CDR3 spans 16 amino acids. V shed 0 bases, J shed 6 bases, and the junction held 9 bases outside the gene matches. Per the germline V gene, CDR1 is SGDLS and CDR2 is YYNGEE. CDR3 region: CASSVGPRQGAGEQYF. The DNA of the CDR3 is TGTGCCAGCAGCGTAGGACCTCGACAGGGGGCGGGCGAGCAGTACTTC.

The CDR3 DNA is TGTGCCGTCGCCGCTGAAGGGGAGTACGAGCAGTACTTC. Its protein product is CAVAAEGEYEQYF. J is TRBJ2-7 and V is TRBV7-3, with D perhaps assigned TRBD1 or TRBD2 (5 bases each). With 11 bases removed from V and 4 bases from J, the gap between germline ends came to 18 bases. This CDR3 has 13 residues. The germline gives CDR1 SGHTA, CDR2 FQGTGA.

The J gene is TRBJ2-7, the V gene TRBV28; TRBD2 agrees at 10 bases. CDR3 length: 18 residues. The germline V gene encodes CDR1 MDHEN and CDR2 SYDVKM. V was pared by 7 bases and J by 0 bases, with 15 bases of the junction left unmatched. The CDR3 loop is CASTQLAGLGAISYEQYF. CDR3 DNA sequence: TGTGCCAGCACCCAACTAGCGGGACTTGGTGCTATCTCCTACGAGCAGTACTTC.

The gene calls are TRBV7-3 and TRBJ2-2; TRBD1 matches 7 bases. The CDR3 has 14 amino acids. The V gene's germline CDR1 is SGHTA and CDR2 FQGTGA. J was trimmed by 0 bases and V by 7 bases; bases with no gene match: 2. This chain's CDR3 is CASKTGANTGELFF. As DNA, the CDR3 is TGTGCCAGCAAAACAGGGGCGAACACCGGGGAGCTGTTTTTT.

The chain recombines TRBV19 with TRBJ1-5; 10 bases are shared with TRBD1. J was trimmed by 5 bases and V by 5 bases; bases with no gene match: 12. Germline-derived CDR1 and CDR2 are LNHDA and SQIVND (reference sequence). CDR3 length equals 17 residues. CDR3 protein: CASSDRDRGIVDQPQHF. CDR3 bases: TGTGCCAGTAGTGACCGGGACAGGGGAATAGTCGATCAGCCCCAGCATTTT.

This chain uses TRBV5-1 with TRBJ1-3, with D perhaps matching TRBD1 (6 bases). The germline CDR1 and CDR2 sequences are SGHRS and YFSETQ. Trimming pared 3 bases from V and 1 base from J, leaving 14 bases between. This CDR3 contains 16 residues. CDR3: CASSSRGGASGNTIYF. The CDR3 DNA is TGCGCCAGCAGCTCCAGGGGAGGCGCATCTGGAAACACCATATATTTT.

V usage is TRBV9 and J usage is TRBJ1-2; D perhaps matches TRBD1 (5 bases). Trimming pared 0 bases from V and 8 bases from J, leaving 11 bases between. CDR3 size: 13 residues. The germline gives CDR1 SGDLS, CDR2 YYNGEE. CDR3 sequence (DNA): TGTGCCAGCAGCGTAGCAGCCGGGGACGGCTACACCTTC. Translated: CASSVAAGDGYTF.

J is TRBJ2-2 and V is TRBV5-1; 9 positions agree with TRBD2. Germline CDR1 reads SGHRS; CDR2 reads YFSETQ. V gave up 2 bases and J gave up 10 bases; unmatched junction bases: 6. The CDR3 covers 14 residues. The CDR3, as DNA: TGCGCCAGCAGCTTAGGACTAGCGAGCGAGGAGCTGTTTTTT. Translated, it gives CASSLGLASEELFF.

The gene calls are TRBV28 and TRBJ1-5, with 10 bases that match TRBD1. Germline-derived CDR1 and CDR2 are MDHEN and SYDVKM. With V trimmed by 2 bases and J by 2 bases, 6 bases remained unmatched. The CDR3 covers 17 residues. CDR3 in DNA: TGTGCCAGCAGTTTACATGCGACAGGGGGCGGCAATCAGCCCCAGCATTTT. It yields the protein CASSLHATGGGNQPQHF. Together with reference TRBV28 and TRBJ1-5, the CDR3 gives the full variable domain: DVKVTQSSRYLVKRTGEKVFLECVQDMDHENMFWYRQDPGLGLRLIYFSYDVKMKEKGDIPEGYSVSREKKERFSLILESASTNQTSMYLCASSLHATGGGNQPQHFGDGTRLSIL.

This clone was observed many times. The rearrangement joins TRBV5-4 to TRBJ1-1, with D unresolved. CDR3 length: 15 amino acids. CDR1 SGHNT and CDR2 YYREEE come from the germline V gene (reference sequence). Trimming took 0 bases from V and 3 from J, leaving 12 bases between them. The CDR3 DNA reads TGTGCCAGCAGCTTGGGCCCAGACTCTCACACTGAAGCTTTCTTT. This encodes CASSLGPDSHTEAFF.

This clone was detected a few times. The rearrangement joins TRBV11-3 to TRBJ2-5; 7 bases map to TRBD1. V lost 1 base and J lost 2; bases outside the gene matches: 4. The germline V gene has CDR1 SGHNT and CDR2 YENEEA. CDR3 length equals 15 residues. The CDR3 is CASSLAGTAQETQYF. In DNA, the CDR3 is TGTGCCAGCAGCTTAGCGGGGACAGCACAAGAGACCCAGTACTTC.

The rearrangement links TRBV4-2 to TRBJ2-2; D is uncertain. Trimming cost V 1 base and J 0 bases, with 15 bases left between them. The CDR3 totals 18 residues. CDR1 LGHNA and CDR2 YNFKEQ come from the germline V gene. The CDR3 here is CASSQGLGGNTNTGELFF. The CDR3 DNA reads as TGTGCCAGCAGCCAAGGCTTGGGCGGAAACACGAACACCGGGGAGCTGTTTTTT.

The chain employs TRBV6-1 and TRBJ1-3; D remains ambiguous. The V end was cut by 5 bases, the J end by 7 bases, with 6 bases between. The CDR3 consists of 11 residues. Germline CDR1 MNHNS, CDR2 SASEGT. The CDR3 coding sequence is TGTGCCAGCAGTTGGACCAACACCATATATTTT. This codes for CASSWTNTIYF.

This sequence joins TRBV18 and TRBJ1-1, with D unresolved. Germline assignment: CDR1 KGHSH and CDR2 LQKENI. The V and J ends lost 2 bases and 0 bases respectively, with 7 bases between them. The CDR3 is 14 residues long. The CDR3 DNA reads TGTGCCAGCTCACCAACCAGGATGAACACTGAAGCTTTCTTT. Protein sequence: CASSPTRMNTEAFF.

The chain is built from TRBV7-3 and TRBJ2-2, with 9 bases fitting TRBD1. The germline gives CDR1 SGHTA, CDR2 FQGTGA. This CDR3 is built from 17 residues. The trim removed 1 base at V and 4 bases at J, leaving 7 bases unmatched. CDR3 sequence (DNA): TGTGCCAGCAGCTTAAGCCCGGACAGGGGAACCACCGGGGAGCTGTTTTTT. It codes for CASSLSPDRGTTGELFF.

The chain combines TRBV7-3 with TRBJ2-7; possible D gene TRBD2, 6 bases. Germline V gene lookup returns CDR1 SGHTA and CDR2 FQGTGA. This CDR3 region has 13 residues. Trimming stripped 5 bases from V and 5 bases from J, with 13 bases between. Written as DNA, the CDR3 is TGTGCCAGCAGCCCGGGCCCGGGGGACGAGCAGTACTTC. Its translation is CASSPGPGDEQYF.

This chain links TRBV9 with TRBJ2-1; maybe TRBD2 (6 bases). The V and J ends lost 0 bases and 4 bases respectively, with 11 bases between them. Germline values: CDR1 SGDLS, CDR2 YYNGEE. The CDR3 runs to 15 residues. CDR3 bases: TGTGCCAGCAGCGTAGGAGGGAGGAATTACAATGAGCAGTTCTTC. Its translation: CASSVGGRNYNEQFF. Variable domain in full (rest from reference TRBV9 and TRBJ2-1): DSGVTQTPKHLITATGQRVTLRCSPRSGDLSVYWYQQSLDQGLQFLIQYYNGEERAKGNILERFSAQQFPDLHSELNLSSLELGDSALYFCASSVGGRNYNEQFFGPGTRLTVL.

This sequence joins TRBV12-5 and TRBJ2-7; D is possibly TRBD1 (6 bases). Germline-derived CDR1 and CDR2 are LGHNT and FRNRAP. The CDR3 has 16 amino acids. Trimming left V 6 bases short and J 6 bases short, with 24 bases between. CDR3 protein: CASGAGAECGCFEQYF. CDR3 DNA: TGTGCTAGTGGAGCAGGGGCGGAGTGCGGTTGCTTCGAGCAGTACTTC.

This chain uses TRBV6-1 with TRBJ2-3; 8 bases are a match to TRBD2. V was clipped by 8 bases and J by 2 bases; unmatched bases: 6. There are 14 residues in the CDR3. From germline, CDR1 is MNHNS and CDR2 SASEGT. CDR3 amino acids: CASVLAGPTDTQYF. CDR3 DNA sequence: TGTGCCAGCGTTTTAGCGGGGCCCACAGATACGCAGTATTTT.

The V and J genes are TRBV5-1 and TRBJ2-2, with D uncertain. CDR3 length equals 14 residues. The germline V gene has CDR1 SGHRS and CDR2 YFSETQ. V was clipped by 5 bases and J by 3 bases, with 11 bases between them. The CDR3 reads CASRLSAYTGELFF. CDR3 bases: TGCGCCAGCAGACTCAGTGCCTACACCGGGGAGCTGTTTTTT.

Only a few counts were recorded for this clone. V is TRBV2 and J is TRBJ1-1, with a tentative D call TRBD1 (5 bases). V was clipped by 1 base and J by 6 bases, with 9 bases between them. Per germline, CDR1 SNHLY and CDR2 FYNNEI. The CDR3 is 13 amino acids. The CDR3 region has the DNA TGTGCCAGCAGTGAAGAGCAGGGATCTGAAGCTTTCTTT. This sequence encodes CASSEEQGSEAFF.

This clone was observed a single time. The V gene is TRBV6-1, the J gene TRBJ2-7; 13 bases are a match to TRBD2. Germline loops: CDR1 MNHNS, CDR2 SASEGT. This CDR3 contains 13 residues. With V trimmed by 11 bases and J by 5 bases, 6 bases remained unmatched. CDR3 protein: CAGRTSGSDEQYF. As DNA, the CDR3 is TGTGCCGGTCGGACTAGCGGGAGTGACGAGCAGTACTTC.

The chain recombines TRBV25-1 with TRBJ2-5; D ambiguous. V was trimmed by 1 base and J by 4 bases, leaving 1 base between them. CDR1 and CDR2 from the germline V gene are MGHDK and SYGVNS. The CDR3 runs to 11 residues. The CDR3 here is CASSELETQYF. Written as DNA, the CDR3 is TGTGCCAGCAGTGAATTAGAGACCCAGTACTTC.

V and J are TRBV7-9 and TRBJ1-1; TRBD1 might be the D (5 bases). V gave up 4 bases and J gave up 0 bases, with 9 bases separating them. The length of the CDR3 is 14 residues. The germline gives CDR1 SEHNR, CDR2 FQNEAQ (reference sequence). Here the CDR3 DNA reads TGTGCCAGCAGCTGGTCAGGGATGAACACTGAAGCTTTCTTT. It codes for CASSWSGMNTEAFF.